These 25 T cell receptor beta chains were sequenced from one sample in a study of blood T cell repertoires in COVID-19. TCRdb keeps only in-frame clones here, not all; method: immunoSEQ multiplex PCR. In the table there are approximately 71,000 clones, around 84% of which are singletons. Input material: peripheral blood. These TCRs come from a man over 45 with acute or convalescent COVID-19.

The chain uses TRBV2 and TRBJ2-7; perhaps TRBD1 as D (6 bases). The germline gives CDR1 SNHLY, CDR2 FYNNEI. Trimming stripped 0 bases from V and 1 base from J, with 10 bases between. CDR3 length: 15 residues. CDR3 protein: CASSEAGRGSYEQYF. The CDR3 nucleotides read TGTGCCAGCAGTGAAGCGGGCAGGGGATCCTACGAGCAGTACTTC.

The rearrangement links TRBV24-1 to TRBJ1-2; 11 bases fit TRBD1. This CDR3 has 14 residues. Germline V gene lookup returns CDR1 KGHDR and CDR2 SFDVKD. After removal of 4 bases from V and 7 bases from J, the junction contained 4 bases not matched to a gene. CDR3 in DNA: TGTGCCACCAGTGAGACCGGGACAGGGGGTGGCTACACCTTC. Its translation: CATSETGTGGGYTF.

The CDR3 nucleotides are TGTGCCAGCACTAGGGACAGGGTGAACACCGGGGAGCTGTTTTTT. This encodes CASTRDRVNTGELFF. The rearrangement uses TRBV6-5 and TRBJ2-2; 9 nucleotides align to TRBD1. Germline CDR1 MNHEY, CDR2 SVGAGI. J lost 1 base, V lost 7 bases, and 4 bases had no gene match. The CDR3 spans 15 residues.

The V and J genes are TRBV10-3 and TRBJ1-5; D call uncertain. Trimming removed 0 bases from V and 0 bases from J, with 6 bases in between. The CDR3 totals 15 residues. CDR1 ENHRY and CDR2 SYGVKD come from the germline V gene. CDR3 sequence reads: CAISESTVSNQPQHF. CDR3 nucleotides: TGTGCCATCAGTGAGTCAACAGTTAGCAATCAGCCCCAGCATTTT.

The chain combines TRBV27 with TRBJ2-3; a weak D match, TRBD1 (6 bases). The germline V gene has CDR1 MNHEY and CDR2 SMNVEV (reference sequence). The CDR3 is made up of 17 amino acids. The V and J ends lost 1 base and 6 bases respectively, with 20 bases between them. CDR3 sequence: CASSLFVGGSGMDTQYF. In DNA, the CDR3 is TGTGCCAGCAGTTTATTTGTAGGGGGATCGGGAATGGATACGCAGTATTTT.

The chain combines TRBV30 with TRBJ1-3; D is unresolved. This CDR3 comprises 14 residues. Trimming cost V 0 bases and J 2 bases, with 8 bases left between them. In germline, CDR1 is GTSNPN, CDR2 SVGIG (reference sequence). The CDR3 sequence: CAWSVVGTGNTIYF. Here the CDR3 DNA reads TGTGCCTGGAGTGTTGTGGGCACTGGAAACACCATATATTTT.

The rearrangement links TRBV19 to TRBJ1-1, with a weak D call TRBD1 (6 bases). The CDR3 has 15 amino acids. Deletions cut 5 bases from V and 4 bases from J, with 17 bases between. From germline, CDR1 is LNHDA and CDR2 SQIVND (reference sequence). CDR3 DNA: TGTGCCAGTAGTGCGCCCGAGGGGGTCGCCACTGAAGCTTTCTTT. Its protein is CASSAPEGVATEAFF.

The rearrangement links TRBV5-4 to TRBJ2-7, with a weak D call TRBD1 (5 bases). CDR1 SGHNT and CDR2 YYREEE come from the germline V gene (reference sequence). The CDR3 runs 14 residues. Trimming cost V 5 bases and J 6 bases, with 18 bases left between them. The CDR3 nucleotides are TGTGCCAGCAGTACTACCCGATCGGACACCGAGCAGTACTTC. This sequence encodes CASSTTRSDTEQYF. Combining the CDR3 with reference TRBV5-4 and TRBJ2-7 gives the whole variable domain ETGVTQSPTHLIKTRGQQVTLRCSSQSGHNTVSWYQQALGQGPQFIFQYYREEENGRGNFPPRFSGLQFPNYSSELNVNALELDDSALYLCASSTTRSDTEQYFGPGTRLTVT.

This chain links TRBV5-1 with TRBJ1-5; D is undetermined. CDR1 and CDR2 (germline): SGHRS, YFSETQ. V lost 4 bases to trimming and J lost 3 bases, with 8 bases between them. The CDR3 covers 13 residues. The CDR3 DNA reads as TGCGCCAGCAGCCGCGGGGACAATCAGCCCCAGCATTTT. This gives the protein CASSRGDNQPQHF.

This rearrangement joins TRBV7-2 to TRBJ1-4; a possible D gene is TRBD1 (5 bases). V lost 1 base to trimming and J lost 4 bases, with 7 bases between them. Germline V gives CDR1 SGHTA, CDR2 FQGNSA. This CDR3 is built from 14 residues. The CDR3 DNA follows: TGTGCCAGCAGCTTAGGGGGGGGTAATGAAAAACTGTTTTTT. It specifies CASSLGGGNEKLFF.

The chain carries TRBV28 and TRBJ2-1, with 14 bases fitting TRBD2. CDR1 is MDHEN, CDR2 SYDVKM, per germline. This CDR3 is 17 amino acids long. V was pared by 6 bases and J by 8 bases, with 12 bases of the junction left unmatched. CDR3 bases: TGTGCCAGCAGGAAACCCAGGACTAGCGGGAGGATCGATGAGCAGTTCTTC. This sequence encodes CASRKPRTSGRIDEQFF. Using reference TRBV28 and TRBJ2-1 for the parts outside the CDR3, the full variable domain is DVKVTQSSRYLVKRTGEKVFLECVQDMDHENMFWYRQDPGLGLRLIYFSYDVKMKEKGDIPEGYSVSREKKERFSLILESASTNQTSMYLCASRKPRTSGRIDEQFFGPGTRLTVL.

As DNA, the CDR3 is TGTGCCAGCAGCTCCCAGGGTACTCTCTCCTACGAGCAGTACTTC. Amino acids: CASSSQGTLSYEQYF. The chain is built from TRBV7-8 and TRBJ2-7, with a tentative D call TRBD1 (5 bases). The V end lost 4 bases, the J end lost 0 bases, and 13 bases lay between the germline ends. The CDR3 spans 15 residues. In germline, CDR1 is SGHVS, CDR2 FQNEAQ.

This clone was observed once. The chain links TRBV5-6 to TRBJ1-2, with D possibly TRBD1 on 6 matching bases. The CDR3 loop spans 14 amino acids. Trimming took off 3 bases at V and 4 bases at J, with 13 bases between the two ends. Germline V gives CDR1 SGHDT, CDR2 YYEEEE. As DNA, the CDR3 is TGTGCCAGCAGCTACACAGGGACGGGCTATGGCTACACCTTC. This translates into CASSYTGTGYGYTF.

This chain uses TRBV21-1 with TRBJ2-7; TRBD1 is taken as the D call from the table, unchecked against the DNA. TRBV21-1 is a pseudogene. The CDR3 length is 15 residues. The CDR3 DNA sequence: TGTGCCAGCAGCAGTGGGGCTCGCGCGTCCTACGAGCAGTACTTC. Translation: CASSSGARASYEQYF.

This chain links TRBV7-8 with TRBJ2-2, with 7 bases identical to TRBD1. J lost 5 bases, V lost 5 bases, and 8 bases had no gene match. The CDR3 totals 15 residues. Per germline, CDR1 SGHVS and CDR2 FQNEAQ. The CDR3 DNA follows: TGTGCCAGCAGCAGCAGACAGGGAGTTACCGGGGAGCTGTTTTTT. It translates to CASSSRQGVTGELFF.

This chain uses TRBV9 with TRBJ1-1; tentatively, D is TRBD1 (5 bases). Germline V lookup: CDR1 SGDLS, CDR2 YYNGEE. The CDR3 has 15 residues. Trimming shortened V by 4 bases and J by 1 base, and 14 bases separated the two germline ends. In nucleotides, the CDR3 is TGTGCCAGCAGCCCGGGGGGGAACCGGAACACTGAAGCTTTCTTT. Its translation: CASSPGGNRNTEAFF.

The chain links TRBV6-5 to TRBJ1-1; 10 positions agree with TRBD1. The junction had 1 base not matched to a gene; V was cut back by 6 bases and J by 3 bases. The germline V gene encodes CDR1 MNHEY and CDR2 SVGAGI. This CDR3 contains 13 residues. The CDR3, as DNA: TGTGCCAGCAGAGGGACAGGGGACACTGAAGCTTTCTTT. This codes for CASRGTGDTEAFF.

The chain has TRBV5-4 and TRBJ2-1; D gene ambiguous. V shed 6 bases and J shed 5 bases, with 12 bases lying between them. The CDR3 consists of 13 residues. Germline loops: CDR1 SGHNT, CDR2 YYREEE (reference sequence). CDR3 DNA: TGTGCCAGCAAACGGAGCGCCAACAATGAGCAGTTCTTC. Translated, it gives CASKRSANNEQFF.

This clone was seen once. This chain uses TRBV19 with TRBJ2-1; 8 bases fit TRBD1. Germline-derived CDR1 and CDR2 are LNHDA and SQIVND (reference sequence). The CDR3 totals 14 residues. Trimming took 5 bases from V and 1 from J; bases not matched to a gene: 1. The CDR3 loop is CASSGQGSYNEQFF. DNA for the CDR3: TGTGCCAGTAGTGGACAGGGATCCTACAATGAGCAGTTCTTC.

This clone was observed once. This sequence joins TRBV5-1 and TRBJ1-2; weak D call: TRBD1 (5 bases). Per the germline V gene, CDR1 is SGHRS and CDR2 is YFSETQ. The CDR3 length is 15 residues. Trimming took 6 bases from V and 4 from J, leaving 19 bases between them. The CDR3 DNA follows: TGCGCCAGCACCTTCCTTGCGGGGGAGGGCTATGGCTACACCTTC. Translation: CASTFLAGEGYGYTF.

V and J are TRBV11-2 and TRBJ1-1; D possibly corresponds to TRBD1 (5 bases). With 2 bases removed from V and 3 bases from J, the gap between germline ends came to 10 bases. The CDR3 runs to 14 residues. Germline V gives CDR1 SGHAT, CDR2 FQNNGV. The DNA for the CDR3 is TGTGCCAGCAGCTTATACTCGGGGGACACTGAAGCTTTCTTT. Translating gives CASSLYSGDTEAFF.

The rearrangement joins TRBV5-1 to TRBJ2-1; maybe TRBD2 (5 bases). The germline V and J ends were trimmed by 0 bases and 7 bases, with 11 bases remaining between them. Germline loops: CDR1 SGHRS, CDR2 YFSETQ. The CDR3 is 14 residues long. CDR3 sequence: CASSLEPPGNEQFF. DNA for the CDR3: TGCGCCAGCAGCTTGGAGCCGCCGGGGAATGAGCAGTTCTTC.

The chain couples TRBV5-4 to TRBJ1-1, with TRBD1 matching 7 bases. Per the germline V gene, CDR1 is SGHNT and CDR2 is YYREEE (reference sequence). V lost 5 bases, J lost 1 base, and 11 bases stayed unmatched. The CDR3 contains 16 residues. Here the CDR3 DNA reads TGTGCCAGCAGAGGGACAGTCTTTACGGGGAACACTGAAGCTTTCTTT. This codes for CASRGTVFTGNTEAFF.

In nucleotides, the CDR3 is TGCGCCAGCAGCCCCGGCGAGGACTCTGGAAACACCATATATTTT. Translating gives CASSPGEDSGNTIYF. The chain combines TRBV4-1 with TRBJ1-3; D is uncertain. CDR1 MGHRA and CDR2 YSYEKL come from the germline V gene. There are 15 residues in the CDR3. V lost 4 bases, J lost 0 bases, and 10 bases lay in between.

CDR3 sequence: CASSFRGGNEQFF. CDR3 in DNA: TGTGCCAGCAGCTTCCGGGGTGGCAATGAGCAGTTCTTC. This chain joins TRBV7-9 and TRBJ2-1; TRBD2 might be the D (5 bases). V gave up 3 bases and J gave up 6 bases, with 9 bases separating them. The germline gives CDR1 SEHNR, CDR2 FQNEAQ (reference sequence). CDR3 length: 13 residues.